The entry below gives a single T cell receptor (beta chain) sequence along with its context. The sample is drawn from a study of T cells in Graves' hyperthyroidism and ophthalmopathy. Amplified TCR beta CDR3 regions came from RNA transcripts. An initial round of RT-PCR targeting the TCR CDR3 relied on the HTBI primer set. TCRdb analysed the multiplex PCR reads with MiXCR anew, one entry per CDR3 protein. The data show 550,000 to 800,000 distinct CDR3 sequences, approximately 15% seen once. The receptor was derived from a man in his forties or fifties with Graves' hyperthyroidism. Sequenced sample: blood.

The CDR3 protein is CASSLGTGGATYEQYF. The CDR3 nucleotides read TGCGCCAGCAGCTTGGGTACAGGGGGTGCGACCTACGAGCAGTACTTC. The gene calls are TRBV5-1 and TRBJ2-7; 8 bases map to TRBD1. This CDR3 comprises 16 residues. Germline trimming cut 0 bases from V and 2 bases from J; bases unmatched to any gene: 7. The germline V gene has CDR1 SGHRS and CDR2 YFSETQ.